These 7 T cell receptor beta chains were all obtained from the same sample, sequenced in a study of blood T cells in healthy people across ages. Primers used in a second PCR of about 7 to 12 cycles were a sample-barcoded 5' primer and a J-beta primer mix. One entry per CDR3 protein results from TCRdb running MiXCR on the 5' RACE reads. This table has fewer than 700,000 distinct CDR3 sequences, less than 60% appearing once. Specimen: blood. Receptors originate from a man older than 75 in good health.

This chain connects TRBV7-2 to TRBJ1-2, with a tentative D call TRBD1 (6 bases). From germline, CDR1 is SGHTA and CDR2 FQGNSA. The CDR3 extends over 16 amino acids. Trimming removed 4 bases at V and 5 bases at J, with 20 bases between. CDR3 region: CASSYRGPGGHYGYTF. The CDR3 bases are TGTGCCAGCAGCTATAGGGGACCGGGGGGGCATTATGGCTACACCTTC.

V gene TRBV20-1 combines with J gene TRBJ2-7, with D possibly being TRBD1 or TRBD2 (5 bases each). This CDR3 spans 12 amino acids. CDR1 and CDR2 from the germline V gene are DFQATT and SNEGSKA (reference sequence). V was clipped by 8 bases and J by 3 bases, with 14 bases between them. The CDR3 sequence: CSHRDAYYEQYF. Written as DNA, the CDR3 is TGCAGTCACCGGGACGCCTACTACGAGCAGTACTTC.

This rearrangement joins TRBV20-1 to TRBJ2-5; 7 nucleotides line up with TRBD2. The CDR3 spans 14 residues. CDR1 and CDR2 (germline): DFQATT, SNEGSKA (reference sequence). With 2 bases clipped from V and 2 bases from J, the junction kept 5 bases outside the gene matches. The CDR3 spells CSARPASGQETQYF. CDR3 bases: TGCAGTGCTAGACCGGCTAGCGGACAAGAGACCCAGTACTTC.

There are many counts of this clonotype. This chain connects TRBV7-2 to TRBJ1-4, with no clear D. The CDR3 is 15 residues long. Deletions cut 5 bases from V and 0 bases from J, with 10 bases between. CDR1 is SGHTA, CDR2 FQGNSA, per germline. The CDR3: CASSPDGTTNEKLFF. The CDR3 DNA reads as TGTGCCAGCAGCCCGGACGGTACAACTAATGAAAAACTGTTTTTT.

Ten or more counts support this clonotype. The chain has TRBV5-5 and TRBJ2-7, with 11 positions matching TRBD2. This CDR3 has 15 residues. Trimming at V came to 2 bases and at J to 1 base, leaving 2 bases not matched to a gene. Germline V gives CDR1 SGHKS, CDR2 YYEKEE (reference sequence). The CDR3 protein is CASSFGLAGSYEQYF. Written as DNA, the CDR3 is TGTGCCAGCAGCTTCGGACTAGCGGGTTCCTACGAGCAGTACTTC.

V gene TRBV7-9 combines with J gene TRBJ1-5; tentatively, D is TRBD1 (5 bases). Germline V gives CDR1 SEHNR, CDR2 FQNEAQ (reference sequence). The CDR3 consists of 14 residues. The V end lost 3 bases, the J end lost 4 bases, and 10 bases lay between the germline ends. The CDR3 is CASSFQGGNQPQHF. CDR3 bases: TGTGCCAGCAGCTTTCAGGGTGGAAATCAGCCCCAGCATTTT.

This clonotype has a handful of counts. The gene calls are TRBV6-2 or TRBV6-3 and TRBJ2-3; TRBD2 agrees at 9 bases. CDR1 and CDR2 (germline): MNHEY, SVGEGT. The CDR3 spans 16 residues. The V segment lost 2 bases and the J segment 4 bases; nucleotides outside the gene matches: 7. The CDR3 DNA reads as TGTGCCAGCAGTTACCTTAGCGGGAGACCCCCAGATACGCAGTATTTT. It encodes CASSYLSGRPPDTQYF.